Below, 19 T cell receptor beta chains from the same sample are listed, as sequenced in a study of identical twins. Each CDR3 protein gets one entry after TCRdb re-called the 5' RACE reads with MiXCR. Of some 1,600,000 distinct CDR3 sequences listed, about 32% were seen once; the top ten hold 0.25% to 0.3%. The sequenced sample was cord blood. Source of these receptors: a newborn girl in good health.

CDR3 coding DNA: TGTGCCAGCAGCAAGGACAGGTTTCTAGCCAAAAACATTCAGTACTTC. This encodes CASSKDRFLAKNIQYF. V usage is TRBV7-2 and J usage is TRBJ2-4; 7 nucleotides match TRBD1. V lost 5 bases and J lost 0; bases outside the gene matches: 7. CDR3 length: 16 residues. Germline CDR1 is SGHTA and CDR2 is FQGNSA.

V and J are TRBV20-1 and TRBJ2-1; TRBD2 agrees at 7 bases. CDR3 size: 14 residues. J lost 12 bases, V lost 0 bases, and 11 bases had no gene match. Germline assignment: CDR1 DFQATT and CDR2 SNEGSKA (reference sequence). The DNA for the CDR3 is TGCAGTGCTAGAGAGGGAGGGAGCACAGATACGCAGTTCTTC. This gives the protein CSAREGGSTDTQFF.

V and J are TRBV20-1 and TRBJ2-5, with 12 nucleotides matching TRBD2. V was clipped by 0 bases and J by 11 bases; unmatched bases: 19. The V gene's germline CDR1 is DFQATT and CDR2 SNEGSKA (reference sequence). This CDR3 is 18 amino acids long. CDR3 loop: CSARDPWLAGGRDNEQYF. CDR3 bases: TGCAGTGCTAGAGATCCGTGGCTAGCGGGAGGGCGGGACAATGAGCAGTACTTC.

There are a few counts of this clonotype. The chain is built from TRBV10-3 and TRBJ2-7, with D possibly TRBD1 on 5 matching bases. V was clipped by 8 bases and J by 2 bases, with 13 bases between them. CDR3 length: 13 residues. Germline-derived CDR1 and CDR2 are ENHRY and SYGVKD. The CDR3 bases are TGTGCCATCCATGGGGCAGGGACCTACGAGCAGTACTTC. It specifies CAIHGAGTYEQYF.

The chain is built from TRBV4-1 and TRBJ2-1; possibly TRBD1 for D (6 bases). The J call is in doubt because the DNA end fits TRBJ2-7 better. This CDR3 is 14 amino acids long. The V gene's germline CDR1 is MGHRA and CDR2 YSYEKL. CDR3: CASSQVTGYNEQYF. The CDR3 DNA sequence: TGCGCCAGCAGCCAAGTCACAGGGTACAATGAGCAGTACTTC.

On this clonotype itself: A clone one base away is much larger, so this may be a read error. The chain recombines TRBV28 with TRBJ2-1, with 12 bases lining up with TRBD2. The CDR3 consists of 15 residues. The germline CDR1 and CDR2 sequences are MDHEN and SYDVKM. The CDR3 DNA reads TGTGCCAGCCGTTTACCCGGGACTAGCGGGAATGAGCAGTTCTTC. It encodes CASRLPGTSGNEQFF.

V usage is TRBV4-2 and J usage is TRBJ2-1, with TRBD2 identical over 7 bases. Germline V lookup: CDR1 LGHNA, CDR2 YNFKEQ. The CDR3 extends over 14 amino acids. The V and J ends lost 0 bases and 11 bases, in that order; junction bases with no gene match: 7. The DNA for the CDR3 is TGTGCCAGCAGCCAAGATGGGCGGGAGCAGAAGCAGTTCTTC. Translating gives CASSQDGREQKQFF.

DNA of the CDR3: TGTGCCAGCAGTTCCGGGACTAGCGGGACCCCCACAGATACGCAGTATTTT. Translation gives CASSSGTSGTPTDTQYF. The chain has TRBV6-6 and TRBJ2-3; 13 bases are a match to TRBD2. Trimming cost V 4 bases and J 2 bases; bases outside gene matches: 6. This CDR3 has 17 residues. CDR1 and CDR2 (germline): MNHNY, SVGAGI (reference sequence).

This clonotype occurred many times. The rearrangement links TRBV29-1 to TRBJ2-5; D possibly corresponds to TRBD1 (5 bases). The CDR3 contains 15 residues. Trimming pared 2 bases from V and 1 base from J, leaving 14 bases between. Germline loops: CDR1 SQVTM, CDR2 ANQGSEA. The CDR3 loop is CSVERAQGIQETQYF. DNA for the CDR3: TGCAGCGTTGAACGGGCGCAGGGAATCCAAGAGACCCAGTACTTC.

There are a few counts of this clonotype. The chain links TRBV27 to TRBJ1-2, with D uncertain. The CDR3 length is 18 residues. The germline CDR1 and CDR2 sequences are MNHEY and SMNVEV (reference sequence). Trimming pared 0 bases from V and 2 bases from J, leaving 19 bases between. The DNA of the CDR3 is TGTGCCAGCAGTTTATCTGTGGGGATGGGAGCCTGGAACTATGGCTACACCTTC. Protein sequence: CASSLSVGMGAWNYGYTF.

The V gene is TRBV12-3 or TRBV12-4, the J gene TRBJ2-7; maybe TRBD2 (6 bases). Between the trimmed V and J ends, which lost 6 bases and 4 bases, there was a span of 16 bases. The CDR3 spans 14 residues. CDR3 amino acids: CASSPQVGGYEQYF. Written as DNA, the CDR3 is TGTGCCAGCAGCCCCCAGGTGGGGGGATACGAGCAGTACTTC.

To note about this clonotype: Germline is not matched at one junction end, which may reflect a read error. The rearrangement joins TRBV20-1 to TRBJ1-4, with D tentatively TRBD1 (6 bases). Looked up from germline, CDR1 is DFQATT and CDR2 is SNEGSKA (reference sequence). This CDR3 contains 17 residues. The CDR3 protein is CSTRTNRATGLGEKLFF. The CDR3 bases are TGCAGTACTAGAACGAACAGGGCGACCGGCCTAGGTGAAAAACTGTTTTTT.

This clonotype was detected only a few times. This chain uses TRBV6-6 with TRBJ1-5; D is perhaps TRBD1 (5 bases). CDR1 is MNHNY, CDR2 SVGAGI, per germline (reference sequence). V dropped 0 bases and J dropped 1 base, with 10 bases sitting between them. The CDR3 consists of 16 residues. The CDR3 loop reads CASSYSYRQSNQPQHF. DNA of the CDR3: TGTGCCAGCAGTTACTCGTACAGACAGAGCAATCAGCCCCAGCATTTT.

The rearrangement joins TRBV5-6 to TRBJ1-2, with D possibly being TRBD1 (5 bases). CDR3 length equals 15 residues. CDR1 SGHDT and CDR2 YYEEEE come from the germline V gene. Trimming took off 3 bases at V and 4 bases at J, with 16 bases between the two ends. CDR3 protein: CASSSPGRGIYGYTF. DNA of the CDR3: TGTGCCAGCAGCTCACCGGGACGGGGAATCTATGGCTACACCTTC.

Points on this clonotype: A much larger clone sits a single nucleotide away, making a read error possible. V is TRBV20-1 and J is TRBJ1-5; TRBD1 matches 7 bases. Losses at the gene ends were 4 bases for V and 4 bases for J; bases not matched to a gene: 1. The CDR3 is 12 residues long. Per the germline V gene, CDR1 is DFQATT and CDR2 is SNEGSKA (reference sequence). The CDR3 spells CSAKDRNQPQHF. As DNA, the CDR3 is TGCAGTGCTAAGGACAGGAATCAGCCCCAGCATTTT.

About this clonotype: Germline and junction disagree at one end, which may indicate a read error. V gene TRBV4-1 combines with J gene TRBJ2-7; tentative D call: TRBD2 (6 bases). Germline CDR1 and CDR2: MGHRA and YSYEKL. The CDR3 spans 14 residues. The CDR3 nucleotides read TGCGCCAGCAGCCAAACGGGGGTCTCCCACGAGCAGTACTTC. Its translation is CASSQTGVSHEQYF.

The table lists this clonotype with a count of one. This sequence joins TRBV4-2 and TRBJ2-1; D unresolved. The better agreement between TRBJ2-7 and the DNA end casts doubt on the J call. Germline V gene lookup returns CDR1 LGHNA and CDR2 YNFKEQ. This CDR3 has 17 amino acids. CDR3 in DNA: TGTGCCAGCAGACAAAATCCGGGCCTGAGCTCCTACAATGAGCAGTACTTC. It translates to CASRQNPGLSSYNEQYF.

The CDR3 spells CASSWVRLYEQYF. The CDR3 DNA is TGTGCCAGCAGTTGGGTCCGTTTGTACGAGCAGTACTTC. V and J are TRBV6-5 and TRBJ2-7, with D unresolved. V was cut by 4 bases and J by 4 bases, with 11 bases left in between. Germline V lookup: CDR1 MNHEY, CDR2 SVGAGI. The CDR3 has 13 amino acids.

The chain combines TRBV5-1 with TRBJ2-1, with D maybe TRBD2 (6 bases). The V gene lost 1 base and the J gene lost 9 bases, with 8 bases spanning the gap. The CDR3 is made up of 12 amino acids. The germline CDR1 and CDR2 sequences are SGHRS and YFSETQ. CDR3 DNA: TGCGCCAGCAGCTTGTGGGACTCTGAGCAGTTCTTC. Encoded protein: CASSLWDSEQFF.